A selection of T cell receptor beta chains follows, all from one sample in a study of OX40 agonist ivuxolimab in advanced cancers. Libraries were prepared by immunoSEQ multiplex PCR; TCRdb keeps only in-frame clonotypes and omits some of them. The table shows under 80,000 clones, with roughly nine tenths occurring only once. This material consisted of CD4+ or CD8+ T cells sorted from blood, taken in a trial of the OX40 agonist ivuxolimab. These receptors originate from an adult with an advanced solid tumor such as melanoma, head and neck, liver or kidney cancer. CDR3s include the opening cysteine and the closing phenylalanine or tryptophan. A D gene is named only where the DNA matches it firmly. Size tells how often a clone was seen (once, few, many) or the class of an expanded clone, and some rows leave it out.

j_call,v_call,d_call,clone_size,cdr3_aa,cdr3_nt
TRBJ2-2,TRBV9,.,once,CASSVVGGTNTGELFF,TGTGCCAGCAGCGTAGTCGGAGGGACGAACACCGGGGAGCTGTTTTTT
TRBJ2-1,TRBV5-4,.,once,CASSRGESSYNEQFF,TGTGCCAGCAGCCGAGGGGAGAGCTCCTACAATGAGCAGTTCTTC
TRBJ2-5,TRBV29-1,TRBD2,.,CSVEELASQETQYF,TGCAGCGTGGAGGAACTAGCGTCTCAAGAGACCCAGTACTTC
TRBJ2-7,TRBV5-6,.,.,CASSSMRAGGYEQYF,TGTGCCAGCAGCTCGATGCGGGCCGGAGGCTACGAGCAGTACTTC
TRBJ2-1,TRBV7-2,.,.,CASSLNPGRYSYNEQFF,TGTGCCAGCAGCTTAAACCCGGGGCGATACTCCTACAATGAGCAGTTCTTC
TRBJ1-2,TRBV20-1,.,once,CSVSAGYGYTF,TGCAGTGTCTCAGCGGGCTATGGCTACACCTTC
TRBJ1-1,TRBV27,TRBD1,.,CASSFRGETEAFF,TGTGCCAGCAGTTTCAGGGGGGAGACTGAAGCTTTCTTT
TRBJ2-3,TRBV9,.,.,CASSVDEGLTDTQYF,TGTGCCAGCAGCGTAGATGAGGGCCTGACAGATACGCAGTATTTT
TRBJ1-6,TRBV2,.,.,CASSELAQPLHF,TGTGCCAGCAGTGAATTGGCTCAACCCCTCCACTTT
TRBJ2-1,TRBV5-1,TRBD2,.,CASSLAGGDLEQFF,TGCGCCAGCAGCTTGGCCGGGGGGGACCTAGAGCAGTTCTTC
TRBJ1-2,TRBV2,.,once,CASSESTVGGYTF,TGTGCCAGCAGTGAATCGACTGTTGGTGGCTACACCTTC
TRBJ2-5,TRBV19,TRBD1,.,CASSMYRGETQYF,TGTGCCAGTAGTATGTACAGGGGAGAGACCCAGTACTTC
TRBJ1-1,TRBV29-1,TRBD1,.,CSVVSGGGTEAFF,TGCAGCGTCGTTTCAGGGGGAGGCACTGAAGCTTTCTTT
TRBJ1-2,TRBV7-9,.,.,CASSLRQAVNYGYTF,TGTGCCAGCAGCTTAAGGCAGGCGGTTAACTATGGCTACACCTTC
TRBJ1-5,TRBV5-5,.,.,CASSPSTVQGGAQHF,TGTGCCAGCAGCCCGAGTACGGTACAGGGAGGGGCCCAGCATTTT
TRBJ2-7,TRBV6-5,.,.,CASSTRGPYEQYF,TGTGCCAGCAGTACGAGAGGGCCCTACGAGCAGTACTTC
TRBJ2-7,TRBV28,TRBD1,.,CASSLLGQAYEQYF,TGTGCCAGCAGTTTACTGGGACAGGCCTACGAGCAGTACTTC
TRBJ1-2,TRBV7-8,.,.,CASSLASGTANWRGGYTF,TGTGCCAGCAGCTTAGCCTCCGGGACTGCGAATTGGCGGGGTGGCTACACCTTC
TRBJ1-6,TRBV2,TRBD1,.,CASSGQGASYNSPLHF,TGTGCCAGCAGTGGACAGGGGGCGAGCTATAATTCACCCCTCCACTTT
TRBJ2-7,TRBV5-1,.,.,CASSFRVGGSEQYF,TGCGCCAGCAGCTTTCGGGTAGGGGGGAGCGAGCAGTACTTC
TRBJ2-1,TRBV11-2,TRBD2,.,CASSSGLAGNEQFF,TGTGCCAGCAGCTCGGGACTAGCGGGTAATGAGCAGTTCTTC
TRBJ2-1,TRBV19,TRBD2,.,CASSIRTSGRVSDNEQFF,TGTGCCAGTAGTATCCGGACTAGCGGGAGAGTTTCGGACAATGAGCAGTTCTTC
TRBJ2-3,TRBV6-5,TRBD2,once,CASTRGRGGGDTQYF,TGTGCCAGCACCCGAGGACGGGGGGGCGGCGATACGCAGTATTTT
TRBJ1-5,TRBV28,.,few,CASSLDEHSNQPQHF,TGTGCCAGCAGTTTGGATGAGCATAGCAATCAGCCCCAGCATTTT
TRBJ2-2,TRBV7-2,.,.,CASSLSNGELFF,TGTGCCAGCAGCTTATCTAACGGGGAGCTGTTTTTT
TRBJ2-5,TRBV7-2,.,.,CASSRVYETQYF,TGTGCCAGCAGTAGGGTATACGAGACCCAGTACTTC
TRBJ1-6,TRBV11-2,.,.,CASSQQERTLHF,TGTGCCAGCAGCCAACAAGAGAGGACCCTCCACTTT
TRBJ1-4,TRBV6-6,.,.,CASSRGANEKLFF,TGTGCCAGCTCTAGGGGGGCTAATGAAAAACTGTTTTTT
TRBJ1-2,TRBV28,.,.,CASSLIRGGYTF,TGTGCCAGCAGTTTAATTCGGGGTGGCTACACCTTC
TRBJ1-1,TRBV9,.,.,CASSISGDTEAFF,TGTGCCAGCAGCATCTCTGGGGACACTGAAGCTTTCTTT
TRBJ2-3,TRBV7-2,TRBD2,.,CASSLAPSGNADTQYF,TGTGCCAGCAGCTTAGCTCCTAGCGGGAATGCAGATACGCAGTATTTT
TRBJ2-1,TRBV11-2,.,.,CASSLDAGGHNEQFF,TGTGCCAGCAGCTTAGATGCAGGGGGGCACAATGAGCAGTTCTTC
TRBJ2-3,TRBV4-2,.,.,CASSQDEGTDTQYF,TGTGCCAGCAGCCAAGATGAGGGGACAGATACGCAGTATTTT
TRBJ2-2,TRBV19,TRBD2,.,CASSIRIRLAGVVGELFF,TGTGCCAGTAGTATTCGTATTCGGCTAGCGGGAGTTGTCGGGGAGCTGTTTTTT
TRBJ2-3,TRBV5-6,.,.,CASRNNPSTDTQYF,TGTGCCAGCAGGAATAATCCCTCGACAGATACGCAGTATTTT
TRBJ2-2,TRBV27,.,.,CASSLRASATGYTGELFF,TGTGCCAGCAGCCTAAGGGCCAGTGCCACGGGATACACCGGGGAGCTGTTTTTT
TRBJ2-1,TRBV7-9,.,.,CASSLRGDKFF,TGTGCCAGCAGCTTACGGGGTGACAAGTTCTTC
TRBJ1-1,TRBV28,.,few,CASGAWGRGRTEAFF,TGTGCCAGCGGGGCGTGGGGAAGGGGGAGGACTGAAGCTTTCTTT
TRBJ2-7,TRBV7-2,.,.,CASSPSWVGREQYF,TGTGCCAGCAGCCCATCATGGGTTGGCCGCGAGCAGTACTTC
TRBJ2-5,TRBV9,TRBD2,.,CASSVVGLAGNQETQYF,TGTGCCAGCAGCGTAGTGGGGTTAGCGGGGAACCAAGAGACCCAGTACTTC
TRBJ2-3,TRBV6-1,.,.,CASLRDRGTDTQYF,TGTGCCAGCCTCAGGGATAGGGGCACAGATACGCAGTATTTT
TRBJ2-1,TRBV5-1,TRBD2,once,CASSLNLAGAGEQFF,TGCGCCAGCAGCTTGAATCTAGCGGGAGCCGGTGAGCAGTTCTTC
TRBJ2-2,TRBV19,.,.,CASSEGDGRPGELFF,TGTGCCAGTAGTGAGGGGGACGGGCGGCCCGGGGAGCTGTTTTTT
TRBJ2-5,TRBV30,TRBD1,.,CAWSNGQGDETQYF,TGTGCCTGGAGTAATGGACAGGGGGACGAGACCCAGTACTTC
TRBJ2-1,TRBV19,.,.,CASSMTRYNEQFF,TGTGCCAGTAGTATGACACGCTATAATGAGCAGTTCTTC
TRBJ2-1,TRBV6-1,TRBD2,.,CASGTSGHNEQFF,TGTGCCAGTGGGACTAGCGGGCACAATGAGCAGTTCTTC
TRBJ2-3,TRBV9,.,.,CASSPRTDLVTQYF,TGTGCCAGCAGCCCCCGGACAGATCTTGTTACGCAGTATTTT
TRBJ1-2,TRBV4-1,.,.,CASSQDSLANYGYTF,TGCGCCAGCAGCCAAGACAGCCTCGCCAACTATGGCTACACCTTC
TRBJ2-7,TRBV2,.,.,CASSVTRYEQYF,TGTGCCAGCAGTGTAACGAGATACGAGCAGTACTTC
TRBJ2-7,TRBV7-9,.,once,CASSLLAYSSYEQYF,TGTGCCAGCAGCTTACTAGCGTACAGCTCCTACGAGCAGTACTTC
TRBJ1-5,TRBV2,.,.,CASSDSTADYQPQHF,TGTGCCAGCAGTGATTCGACGGCAGATTATCAGCCCCAGCATTTT
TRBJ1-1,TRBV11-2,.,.,CASSGSWDTEAFF,TGTGCCAGCAGTGGGAGTTGGGACACTGAAGCTTTCTTT
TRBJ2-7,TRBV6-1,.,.,CASSVTVLSYEQYF,TGTGCCAGCAGTGTGACAGTGCTCTCCTACGAGCAGTACTTC
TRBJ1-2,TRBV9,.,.,CASSVGGNYGYTF,TGTGCCAGCAGCGTAGGAGGGAACTATGGCTACACCTTC
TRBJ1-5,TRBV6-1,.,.,CASSEGGWNQPQHF,TGTGCCAGCAGTGAAGGGGGTTGGAATCAGCCCCAGCATTTT
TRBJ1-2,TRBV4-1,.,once,CASSQGGYGRGGDGYTF,TGCGCCAGCAGCCAAGGGGGATACGGGAGGGGAGGCGATGGCTACACCTTC
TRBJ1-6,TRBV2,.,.,CASKGGDSYNSPLHF,TGTGCCAGCAAGGGCGGGGACTCCTATAATTCACCCCTCCACTTT
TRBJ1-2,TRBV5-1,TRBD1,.,CASSSDRGDYGYTF,TGCGCCAGCAGCTCAGACAGGGGGGACTATGGCTACACCTTC